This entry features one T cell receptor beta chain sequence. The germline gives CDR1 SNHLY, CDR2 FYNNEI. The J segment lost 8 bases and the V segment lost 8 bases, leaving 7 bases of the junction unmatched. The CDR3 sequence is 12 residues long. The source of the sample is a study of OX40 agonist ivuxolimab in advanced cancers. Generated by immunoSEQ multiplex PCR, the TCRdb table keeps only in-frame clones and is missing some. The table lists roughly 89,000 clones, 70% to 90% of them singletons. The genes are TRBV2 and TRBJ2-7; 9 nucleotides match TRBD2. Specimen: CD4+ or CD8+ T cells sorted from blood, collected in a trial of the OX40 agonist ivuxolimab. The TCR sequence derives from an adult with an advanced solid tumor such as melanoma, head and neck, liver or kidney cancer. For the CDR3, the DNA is TGTGCCAGCGGGACTAGCACCTCGAAGCAGTACTTC. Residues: CASGTSTSKQYF.